Sequencing of this TCR beta chain was carried out in a study of Graves' ophthalmopathy and Graves' hyperthyroidism. Study-level points and caveats: Researchers report that a 13-signature model separated ophthalmopathy from stable hyperthyroidism, posting roughly 90% sensitivity and about 78% specificity.

Excluded: other autoimmune disease, uncontrolled infection, pregnancy or lactation. From RNA, the CDR3 regions of TCR beta chains were amplified and sequenced. The library came from an HTBI-primed first-round RT-PCR and a second-round multiplex PCR. TCRdb used MiXCR to reprocess the multiplex PCR reads, holding one entry per CDR3 protein. Here the sample spans about 620,000 distinct CDR3 sequences, about a fifth being singletons. This clonotype was counted ten times or more. Its cognate antigen is unknown. This TCR derives from a woman younger than 35 with stable Graves' hyperthyroidism. Some clones in this sample may be carry-over from other donors' samples. The sequencing input was peripheral blood.

CDR3 coding DNA: TGTGCCAGCAGTGTAAGGGACATTAACACTGAAGCTTTCTTT. Its protein product is CASSVRDINTEAFF. The rearrangement uses TRBV6-1 and TRBJ1-1; TRBD1 is a possible D gene (6 bases). Deletions cut 4 bases from V and 2 bases from J, with 11 bases between. The CDR3 spans 14 residues. From germline, CDR1 is MNHNS and CDR2 SASEGT.